The 17 T cell receptor beta chains below come from one sample, sequenced in a study of blood T cell repertoires in COVID-19. TCRdb's copy holds only in-frame clones and misses some; the assay was immunoSEQ multiplex PCR. The repertoire consists of some 97,000 clones, with approximately 89% occurring once and the leading ten covering about 1.9%. Sequencing used peripheral blood. These receptors originate from a man in his fifties with active COVID-19.

The genes are TRBV9 and TRBJ2-5, with D tentatively TRBD2 (6 bases). Germline V gives CDR1 SGDLS, CDR2 YYNGEE. This CDR3 region has 14 residues. Trimming shortened V by 4 bases and J by 1 base, and 11 bases separated the two germline ends. The DNA of the CDR3 is TGTGCCAGCAGCCCGGGGGTCGGCCAAGAGACCCAGTACTTC. This codes for CASSPGVGQETQYF.

This clone came up once. The CDR3: CASSYQGRNTEAFF. The CDR3 region has the DNA TGTGCCAGTAGTTACCAGGGGAGGAACACTGAAGCTTTCTTT. The gene calls are TRBV19 and TRBJ1-1; tentatively, D is TRBD1 (6 bases). CDR1 and CDR2 (germline): LNHDA, SQIVND (reference sequence). V dropped 5 bases and J dropped 1 base, with 11 bases sitting between them. This CDR3 is built from 14 residues.

This chain joins TRBV27 and TRBJ2-7; 7 bases line up with TRBD1. CDR1 and CDR2 from the germline V gene are MNHEY and SMNVEV (reference sequence). Losses at the gene ends were 4 bases for V and 5 bases for J; bases not matched to a gene: 14. The CDR3 is made up of 16 amino acids. This chain's CDR3 is CASSSTPGQWGHEQYF. In DNA form, the CDR3 reads TGTGCCAGCAGTTCAACGCCGGGACAGTGGGGGCACGAGCAGTACTTC.

The DNA for the CDR3 is TGTGCCAGCAGTGAATCCGGCAGGGACACTGAAGCTTTCTTT. This encodes CASSESGRDTEAFF. The chain employs TRBV6-1 and TRBJ1-1; tentative D call: TRBD1 (5 bases). The V end lost 2 bases, the J end lost 3 bases, and 10 bases lay between the germline ends. Germline-derived CDR1 and CDR2 are MNHNS and SASEGT. The CDR3 sequence is 14 residues long.

V usage is TRBV30 and J usage is TRBJ1-2, with D possibly TRBD1 on 6 matching bases. Germline lookup yields CDR1 GTSNPN and CDR2 SVGIG (reference sequence). The CDR3 spans 13 residues. Trimming left V 8 bases short and J 7 bases short, with 20 bases between. The CDR3 reads CAASGGPPGGYTF. DNA for the CDR3: TGTGCCGCTTCCGGGGGGCCCCCCGGTGGCTACACCTTC.

The chain has TRBV2 and TRBJ2-7; D remains unclear. The ends were cut back, 7 bases at V and 6 bases at J, with 7 bases in the middle. CDR1 and CDR2 (germline): SNHLY, FYNNEI. The CDR3 length is 10 residues. The CDR3 DNA reads TGTGCCAGCACTCTGCGCGAGCAGTACTTC. Its translation: CASTLREQYF.

The chain employs TRBV29-1 and TRBJ2-1; TRBD2 aligns across 7 bases. V trimming: 0 bases; J trimming: 7 bases; junction bases outside the gene matches: 15. The germline V gene has CDR1 SQVTM and CDR2 ANQGSEA. CDR3 length: 17 residues. Here the CDR3 reads CSVEEEFFGGSINEQFF. DNA of the CDR3: TGCAGCGTTGAAGAGGAGTTTTTCGGCGGGAGTATTAATGAGCAGTTCTTC.

The chain is built from TRBV4-1 and TRBJ2-3; 8 bases map to TRBD2. The length of the CDR3 is 14 residues. The junction had 3 bases not matched to a gene; V was cut back by 0 bases and J by 7 bases. Germline V gene lookup returns CDR1 MGHRA and CDR2 YSYEKL. CDR3 loop: CASSQERGAYTQYF. The CDR3 region has the DNA TGCGCCAGCAGCCAAGAGCGGGGGGCTTATACGCAGTATTTT.

V is TRBV28 and J is TRBJ2-7; 9 bases match TRBD2. With V trimmed by 6 bases and J by 6 bases, 12 bases remained unmatched. This CDR3 region has 15 residues. The germline V gene encodes CDR1 MDHEN and CDR2 SYDVKM. The CDR3 region has the DNA TGTGCCAGCAGGGGTCAGACTAGCGGTTCGCTCGAGCAGTACTTC. As protein: CASRGQTSGSLEQYF. Variable domain in full (rest from reference TRBV28 and TRBJ2-7): DVKVTQSSRYLVKRTGEKVFLECVQDMDHENMFWYRQDPGLGLRLIYFSYDVKMKEKGDIPEGYSVSREKKERFSLILESASTNQTSMYLCASRGQTSGSLEQYFGPGTRLTVT.

CDR3 sequence: CATRSDRPNTEAFF. CDR3 bases: TGTGCCACCAGGAGCGACAGGCCAAACACTGAAGCTTTCTTT. The chain joins TRBV6-5 to TRBJ1-1, with a possible D match to TRBD1 (6 bases). Trimming removed 10 bases at V and 2 bases at J, with 17 bases between. This CDR3 has 14 residues. Germline CDR1 is MNHEY and CDR2 is SVGAGI.

The chain combines TRBV11-3 with TRBJ1-1; D is ambiguous. Trimming cost V 1 base and J 0 bases, with 6 bases left between them. The CDR3 has 14 amino acids. CDR1 is SGHNT and CDR2 is YENEEA in the germline V gene. DNA for the CDR3: TGTGCCAGCAGCTTAGGTCTTATGAACACTGAAGCTTTCTTT. Amino acid sequence: CASSLGLMNTEAFF.

This rearrangement joins TRBV5-4 to TRBJ2-1; 9 bases line up with TRBD2. Germline V gene data show CDR1 as SGHNT and CDR2 as YYREEE (reference sequence). J was trimmed by 5 bases and V by 1 base; bases with no gene match: 13. This CDR3 spans 18 amino acids. The CDR3 is CASSLPMASGKKNNEQFF. The CDR3 DNA reads as TGTGCCAGCAGCTTGCCGATGGCTAGCGGGAAGAAAAACAATGAGCAGTTCTTC.

V usage is TRBV7-9 and J usage is TRBJ2-2; the match to TRBD1 covers 7 bases. V shed 6 bases and J 4 bases; nucleotides not matched to a gene: 8. The length of the CDR3 is 15 residues. Germline CDR1 and CDR2: SEHNR and FQNEAQ (reference sequence). CDR3 amino acids: CASRPRGLGTGELFF. CDR3 coding DNA: TGTGCCAGCAGACCTAGGGGGCTCGGCACCGGGGAGCTGTTTTTT.

J is TRBJ2-5 and V is TRBV7-9; possibly TRBD2 for D (6 bases). The germline gives CDR1 SEHNR, CDR2 FQNEAQ (reference sequence). The CDR3 loop spans 14 amino acids. V lost 4 bases and J lost 4, with 13 bases in between. CDR3 nucleotides: TGTGCCAGCAGCTCCCGGGACTTCGGAGAGACCCAGTACTTC. As protein: CASSSRDFGETQYF.

The chain is built from TRBV5-6 and TRBJ2-2; TRBD1 matches at 8 bases. This CDR3 is built from 16 residues. Germline-derived CDR1 and CDR2 are SGHDT and YYEEEE. Losses at the gene ends were 4 bases for V and 6 bases for J; bases not matched to a gene: 11. In DNA form, the CDR3 reads TGTGCCAGCAGCCCACACAGGGGGAATTGGCCCGGGGAGCTGTTTTTT. It yields the protein CASSPHRGNWPGELFF.

This clone was counted once. The chain couples TRBV12-3 or TRBV12-4 to TRBJ2-7, with a possible D match to TRBD2 (6 bases). This CDR3 has 13 residues. V dropped 5 bases and J dropped 7 bases, with 15 bases sitting between them. The CDR3 spells CASSNRGTGEQYF. In DNA, the CDR3 is TGTGCCAGCAGTAACCGGGGGACGGGAGAGCAGTACTTC.

This clone was seen once. The rearrangement links TRBV9 to TRBJ1-1; D is undetermined. The CDR3 spans 13 residues. Germline loops: CDR1 SGDLS, CDR2 YYNGEE. V was shortened by 0 bases and J by 0 bases, with 3 bases between the two germline ends. The CDR3: CASSVAMNTEAFF. In DNA form, the CDR3 reads TGTGCCAGCAGCGTAGCTATGAACACTGAAGCTTTCTTT. The variable domain in full, with the rest retrieved from reference TRBV9 and TRBJ1-1, is DSGVTQTPKHLITATGQRVTLRCSPRSGDLSVYWYQQSLDQGLQFLIQYYNGEERAKGNILERFSAQQFPDLHSELNLSSLELGDSALYFCASSVAMNTEAFFGQGTRLTVV.